These T cell receptor beta chains were read from a single sample in a study of blood T cells in healthy people across ages. TCRdb called the 5' RACE reads again in MiXCR, with one record for every CDR3 protein. The data contain 1.5 million to 2 million distinct CDR3 sequences, around 48% of them singletons. The sample taken for sequencing was blood. The receptor set was obtained from a woman aged 40 to 50 in good health. Each CDR3 is given with its conserved first and last residue. A D gene is named only where the DNA matches it firmly. The size field is filled for only some rows; it gives once, few, many or a size class.

>TRBV20-1|TRBJ1-2|TRBD1|few
CSARTQTGVYGYTF
TGCAGTGCTAGGACACAGACAGGGGTCTATGGCTACACCTTC
>TRBV9|TRBJ1-5|TRBD1|NA
CASSAPSGGQVYEPQHF
TGTGCCAGCAGCGCACCCTCCGGGGGACAGGTCTACGAGCCCCAGCATTTT
>TRBV29-1|TRBJ2-5|NA|NA
CSAGGPGRETQYF
TGCAGCGCCGGAGGCCCTGGGAGAGAGACCCAGTACTTC
>TRBV29-1|TRBJ1-2|NA|few
CSVGWSTGGGYTF
TGCAGCGTTGGTTGGTCGACAGGAGGTGGCTACACCTTC
>TRBV6-5|TRBJ2-6|NA|NA
CASSTGTPTGANVLTF
TGTGCCAGCAGCACAGGGACACCCACTGGGGCCAACGTCCTGACTTTC
>TRBV20-1|TRBJ2-3|TRBD2|NA
CSARPLAGGVDTQYF
TGCAGTGCTAGGCCCCTAGCGGGGGGCGTAGATACGCAGTATTTT
>TRBV12-3/TRBV12-4|TRBJ2-1|NA|NA
CASSAGTNEQFF
TGTGCCAGCAGTGCTGGAACAAATGAGCAGTTCTTC
>TRBV27|TRBJ2-1|TRBD2|NA
CATKRGGPNEQFF
TGTGCCACCAAGCGGGGGGGCCCCAATGAGCAGTTCTTC
>TRBV7-2|TRBJ1-1|NA|few
CASTINKGVTEAFF
TGTGCCAGCACCATAAATAAAGGGGTCACTGAAGCTTTCTTT
>TRBV6-2/TRBV6-3|TRBJ2-1|NA|few
CASSYTSSYNEQFF
TGTGCCAGCAGTTACACTAGCTCCTACAATGAGCAGTTCTTC
>TRBV6-4|TRBJ2-1|TRBD2|NA
CASSVGTSGLNEQFF
TGTGCCAGCAGTGTAGGGACTAGCGGCCTGAATGAGCAGTTCTTC
>TRBV4-1|TRBJ1-1|NA|few
CASSQENLIEAFF
TGCGCCAGCAGCCAAGAGAACCTAATAGAAGCTTTCTTT
>TRBV10-3|TRBJ2-7|TRBD1|few
CAIRGDRNYEQYF
TGTGCCATCAGAGGGGACAGGAACTACGAGCAGTACTTC
>TRBV24-1|TRBJ2-1|NA|NA
CATSDQGGRGLSSYNEQFF
TGTGCCACCAGTGATCAAGGCGGCAGGGGATTATCCTCCTACAATGAGCAGTTCTTC
>TRBV27|TRBJ2-1|TRBD2|once
CASRAGDPGYNEQFF
TGTGCCAGCAGGGCGGGGGACCCGGGCTACAATGAGCAGTTCTTC
>TRBV20-1|TRBJ1-4|NA|NA
CSARFGGGPSEKLFF
TGCAGTGCTAGATTCGGTGGGGGGCCCAGTGAAAAACTGTTTTTT
>TRBV28|TRBJ1-6|TRBD1|NA
CASSRQGRFEPLHF
TGTGCCAGCAGTAGACAGGGGCGCTTCGAACCCCTCCACTTT
>TRBV12-3/TRBV12-4|TRBJ1-4|TRBD1|NA
CASRLGQATNEKLFF
TGTGCCAGCAGACTGGGACAGGCAACTAATGAAAAACTGTTTTTT
>TRBV25-1|TRBJ2-2|TRBD2|NA
CASSPPLAGGRTGELFF
TGTGCCAGCAGTCCCCCACTAGCGGGGGGGCGAACCGGGGAGCTGTTTTTT
>TRBV29-1|TRBJ2-1|TRBD2|NA
CSANHPQRGAGDEQFF
TGCAGCGCTAACCACCCCCAGCGGGGGGCCGGGGATGAGCAGTTCTTC
>TRBV7-9|TRBJ1-1|TRBD1|NA
CASSTYDREVEAFF
TGTGCCAGCAGCACCTACGACAGGGAAGTTGAAGCTTTCTTT
>TRBV28|TRBJ2-5|TRBD1|NA
CASSLLQGEGGYQETQYF
TGTGCCAGCAGTTTATTACAGGGGGAAGGGGGGTACCAAGAGACCCAGTACTTC
>TRBV7-9|TRBJ1-6|NA|NA
CASSLELLRRNSPLHF
TGTGCCAGCAGCTTAGAGTTGTTGCGGCGAAATTCACCCCTCCACTTT
>TRBV6-5|TRBJ1-5|NA|few
CASSSQGRNQPQHF
TGTGCCAGCAGTTCACAAGGGCGCAATCAGCCCCAGCATTTT
>TRBV5-1|TRBJ2-7|NA|NA
CASSPHTVDISYEQYF
TGCGCCAGCAGCCCCCACACAGTCGACATCTCCTACGAGCAGTACTTC
>TRBV10-3|TRBJ2-1|NA|NA
CAISETGYEQFF
TGTGCCATCAGTGAGACAGGGTATGAGCAGTTCTTC
>TRBV12-5|TRBJ2-3|NA|NA
CASGLGDGGTDTQYF
TGTGCTAGTGGTTTGGGGGACGGAGGCACAGATACGCAGTATTTT
>TRBV3-1|TRBJ2-3|TRBD2|NA
CASSHIAGAFTDTQYF
TGTGCCAGCAGCCACATAGCGGGGGCTTTCACAGATACGCAGTATTTT
>TRBV9|TRBJ1-4|NA|few
CASSVGSYSNEKLFF
TGTGCCAGCAGCGTGGGGAGCTACTCTAATGAAAAACTGTTTTTT
>TRBV12-5|TRBJ2-5|TRBD2|NA
CASALGLAIQETQYF
TGTGCTAGTGCCTTAGGACTAGCGATTCAAGAGACCCAGTACTTC
>TRBV15|TRBJ2-1|NA|NA
CATSIHGGPLEQFF
TGTGCCACCAGCATACACGGGGGCCCCTTGGAGCAGTTCTTC
>TRBV6-7|TRBJ2-1|NA|NA
CASSPLVMGQFF
TGTGCCAGCAGTCCCCTTGTAATGGGGCAGTTCTTC
>TRBV20-1|TRBJ2-3|TRBD1|NA
CSALQGMGTDTQYF
TGCAGTGCTTTACAGGGGATGGGTACAGATACGCAGTATTTT
>TRBV20-1|TRBJ2-5|TRBD1|few
CSAHDRVGTQETQYF
TGCAGTGCCCACGACAGGGTGGGGACACAAGAGACCCAGTACTTC
>TRBV4-3|TRBJ2-1|NA|few
CASSQEKLSNEQFF
TGCGCCAGCAGCCAAGAAAAACTTAGCAATGAGCAGTTCTTC
>TRBV28|TRBJ2-3|NA|NA
CASSSPRGHADTQYF
TGTGCCAGCAGTTCGCCAAGGGGTCATGCAGATACGCAGTATTTT
>TRBV27|TRBJ2-5|TRBD2|NA
CASTTLGGRGGETQYF
TGTGCCAGCACTACCCTGGGAGGGAGGGGAGGAGAGACCCAGTACTTC
>TRBV20-1|TRBJ2-3|TRBD2|NA
CSAPATSGPTHTQYF
TGCAGTGCTCCGGCGACTAGCGGACCCACCCATACGCAGTATTTT
>TRBV20-1|TRBJ1-1|NA|NA
CSARAPGRNTEAFF
TGCAGTGCTAGGGCCCCCGGAAGGAACACTGAAGCTTTCTTT
>TRBV5-1|TRBJ2-4|TRBD1|NA
CASSIGQGVDIQYF
TGCGCCAGCAGCATAGGACAGGGGGTAGACATTCAGTACTTC
>TRBV7-9|TRBJ2-4|NA|few
CASSTLGAAQAKNIQYF
TGTGCCAGCAGCACCCTCGGGGCTGCCCAAGCCAAAAACATTCAGTACTTC
>TRBV28|TRBJ1-2|NA|NA
CASSGTGSIYGYTF
TGTGCCAGCAGTGGTACCGGGTCTATCTATGGCTACACCTTC
>TRBV7-3|TRBJ2-1|NA|few
CASSHVGSRGKNEQFF
TGTGCCAGCAGCCACGTGGGGAGCAGAGGCAAAAATGAGCAGTTCTTC
>TRBV27|TRBJ2-5|NA|few
CASPGLLIGGRETQYF
TGTGCCAGCCCCGGACTCCTAATCGGGGGGCGAGAGACCCAGTACTTC
>TRBV7-2|TRBJ2-7|TRBD1|few
CASSLGQGVFEQYF
TGTGCCAGCAGCTTAGGACAGGGGGTATTTGAGCAGTACTTC
>TRBV9|TRBJ2-1|NA|few
CASSPTLGGNEQFF
TGTGCCAGCAGCCCAACACTGGGGGGTAATGAGCAGTTCTTC
>TRBV11-2|TRBJ1-2|NA|once
CASSLVGVDYGYTF
TGTGCCAGCAGCTTAGTCGGGGTTGACTATGGCTACACCTTC
>TRBV6-1|TRBJ1-5|NA|once
CASSAETGRNQPQHF
TGTGCCAGCAGTGCAGAGACGGGGCGCAATCAGCCCCAGCATTTT
>TRBV20-1|TRBJ2-1|NA|NA
CSASGGYEQFF
TGCAGTGCTAGTGGGGGTTATGAGCAGTTCTTC
>TRBV20-1|TRBJ1-5|NA|NA
CSATSDSNNQPQHF
TGCAGTGCGACCTCGGACAGCAACAATCAGCCCCAGCATTTT
>TRBV6-5|TRBJ2-4|TRBD1|few
CASSYSDRGLGNIQYF
TGTGCCAGCAGTTACTCAGACAGGGGGCTAGGAAACATTCAGTACTTC
>TRBV13|TRBJ2-5|NA|few
CASSAPNRDGEKETQYF
TGTGCCAGCAGCGCTCCGAATCGGGACGGAGAGAAAGAGACCCAGTACTTC
>TRBV11-1|TRBJ2-4|NA|NA
CASSFGVGNIQYF
TGTGCCAGCAGCTTCGGGGTAGGGAACATTCAGTACTTC
>TRBV7-2|TRBJ1-5|NA|NA
CASSLGSTDQPQHF
TGTGCCAGCAGCTTAGGATCGACCGATCAGCCCCAGCATTTT